Listed below are T cell receptor beta chains from one sample, sequenced in a study of radiotherapy plus CTLA-4 blockade in lung cancer. The repertoire was sequenced with immunoSEQ multiplex PCR; TCRdb's copy has only in-frame clones and lacks some. Among approximately 44,000 clones listed, about 72% were seen once. This sample comprised peripheral blood, obtained from a patient treated with radiotherapy plus ipilimumab. The receptors derive from a human donor with non-small cell lung cancer who had stable disease on radiotherapy plus ipilimumab. CDR3s include the opening cysteine and the closing phenylalanine or tryptophan. Fields, in order: D gene, clone size, J gene, V gene, CDR3 length, CDR3 protein, CDR3 DNA. The D gene is left open where the match is weak. Expanded clones are given a class, and other clones once, few, many or no size at all.

. | . | TRBJ1-1 | TRBV14 | 14 | CASSRRWGNTEAFF | TGTGCCAGCAGCCGCCGGTGGGGGAACACTGAAGCTTTCTTT
. | . | TRBJ1-2 | TRBV5-7 | 16 | CASRCSLTRKTYGYTF | TGTGCCAGCCGGTGTTCTCTTACGCGAAAGACCTATGGCTACACCTTC
TRBD1 | once | TRBJ1-1 | TRBV29-1 | 12 | CSVAGGTTEAFF | TGCAGCGTGGCAGGGGGGACCACTGAAGCTTTCTTT
TRBD1 | . | TRBJ1-5 | TRBV25-1 | 16 | CASSESQGGGNQPQHF | TGTGCCAGCAGTGAATCCCAAGGGGGCGGCAATCAGCCCCAGCATTTT
. | . | TRBJ1-2 | TRBV27 | 14 | CASSLARGFYGYTF | TGTGCCAGCAGTTTGGCTAGGGGCTTCTATGGCTACACCTTC
TRBD1 | . | TRBJ2-7 | TRBV18 | 14 | CASSPTGERGEQYF | TGTGCCAGCTCTCCCACAGGGGAAAGGGGGGAGCAGTACTTC
TRBD1 | . | TRBJ1-5 | TRBV5-8 | 15 | CASSLGQVSNQPQHF | TGTGCCAGCAGCCTGGGACAGGTTAGCAATCAGCCCCAGCATTTT
. | . | TRBJ1-1 | TRBV19 | 14 | CASSIGRDVGWAFF | TGTGCCAGTAGTATAGGGAGGGACGTTGGTTGGGCTTTCTTT
. | . | TRBJ2-7 | TRBV7-2 | 15 | CASSLTTLRSYEQYF | TGTGCCAGCAGCTTAACAACCCTTCGATCATACGAGCAGTACTTC
. | . | TRBJ2-3 | TRBV7-3 | 14 | CASSRNTLTDTQYF | TGTGCCAGTTCGCGAAACACTCTCACAGATACGCAGTATTTT
TRBD1 | . | TRBJ1-2 | TRBV4-3 | 15 | CASSQESRGPGGYTF | TGCGCCAGCAGCCAAGAAAGCAGGGGGCCCGGTGGCTACACCTTC
TRBD1 | . | TRBJ2-5 | TRBV15 | 14 | CATSRGTGGETQYF | TGTGCCACCAGCAGGGGGACAGGGGGGGAGACCCAGTACTTC
. | . | TRBJ1-2 | TRBV5-4 | 14 | CASSLAGVLQGYTF | TGTGCCAGCAGCTTGGCAGGGGTGCTTCAAGGCTACACCTTC
TRBD1 | few | TRBJ2-1 | TRBV4-2 | 15 | CASSPPGQAVVEQFF | TGTGCCAGCAGCCCCCCGGGACAGGCTGTGGTTGAGCAGTTCTTC
. | . | TRBJ2-3 | TRBV9 | 17 | CASSLGVSLPLTDTQYF | TGTGCCAGCAGCCTTGGGGTTAGCTTACCGCTGACAGATACGCAGTATTTT
. | . | TRBJ2-1 | TRBV7-7 | 14 | CASSQLTRTGEQFF | TGTGCCAGCAGCCAGCTGACTCGCACCGGTGAGCAGTTCTTC
. | . | TRBJ1-6 | TRBV7-9 | 17 | CASSLQPLSSYNSPLHF | TGTGCCAGCAGCTTACAACCGCTAAGCTCCTATAATTCACCCCTCCACTTT
. | . | TRBJ1-1 | TRBV2 | 12 | CASSRMNTEAFF | TGTGCCAGCAGCAGGATGAACACTGAAGCTTTCTTT
TRBD1 | . | TRBJ1-1 | TRBV18 | 15 | CASSPPGQGGTEAFF | TGTGCCAGCTCACCACCCGGACAGGGAGGGACTGAAGCTTTCTTT
. | . | TRBJ2-2 | TRBV6-1 | 17 | CASSEPVGVPNTGELFF | TGTGCCAGCAGTGAACCCGTAGGGGTCCCGAACACCGGGGAGCTGTTTTTT
TRBD1 | . | TRBJ2-3 | TRBV25-1 | 17 | CASKGDRDRISTDTQYF | TGTGCCAGCAAAGGGGACCGGGACAGGATTAGCACAGATACGCAGTATTTT
. | . | TRBJ2-2 | TRBV5-1 | 15 | CASSTGQRNTGELFF | TGCGCCAGCAGCACTGGACAGAGAAACACCGGGGAGCTGTTTTTT
. | few | TRBJ1-4 | TRBV7-9 | 14 | CASSFRGAGEKLFF | TGTGCCAGCAGCTTTCGGGGGGCCGGTGAAAAACTGTTTTTT
. | . | TRBJ2-7 | TRBV7-8 | 14 | CASSPSGGAYEQYF | TGTGCCAGCAGCCCCTCGGGGGGCGCCTACGAGCAGTACTTC
TRBD1 | . | TRBJ2-2 | TRBV19 | 16 | CASSIAGTGKGGELFF | TGTGCCAGTAGTATAGCAGGGACAGGGAAGGGCGGGGAGCTGTTTTTT
. | few | TRBJ1-6 | TRBV5-4 | 16 | CASSLGGSGRNSPLHF | TGTGCCAGCAGCTTGGGGGGGAGCGGGAGAAATTCACCCCTCCACTTT
. | . | TRBJ1-5 | TRBV6-5 | 15 | CASRLYMFADQPQHF | TGTGCCAGCAGACTATACATGTTCGCCGATCAGCCCCAGCATTTT
. | . | TRBJ1-1 | TRBV6-5 | 14 | CASSSNFQNTEAFF | TGTGCCAGCAGCTCGAATTTTCAGAACACTGAAGCTTTCTTT